These T cell receptor beta chains were read from a single sample in a study of CD8 T cells in ankylosing spondylitis. TCRdb called the 5' RACE reads again in MiXCR, with one record for every CDR3 protein. The sample lists about 340,000 distinct CDR3 sequences; roughly 20% were seen once. The material sequenced was blood, either unsorted or a sorted T cell fraction (not recorded which). Receptor source: a male donor with ankylosing spondylitis or in good health (not recorded which). CDR3s include the opening cysteine and the closing phenylalanine or tryptophan. Each record gives: CDR3 DNA, CDR3 protein, D gene, clone size, V gene, J gene. D genes are given only for firm matches. Clone size appears in some rows only: once, few, many, or a class for an expanded clone.

CDR3 DNA: TGTGCCAGCAGTTTGGTCCTGGACGGGGAGACCTACGAGCAGTACTTC
CDR3 protein: CASSLVLDGETYEQYF
D gene: .
clone size: few
V gene: TRBV28
J gene: TRBJ2-7

CDR3 DNA: TGTGCCAGCAGCGGCCGGGACGCGAGCTCCTACAATGATCAGTTCTTC
CDR3 protein: CASSGRDASSYNDQFF
D gene: .
clone size: .
V gene: TRBV13
J gene: TRBJ2-1

CDR3 DNA: TGTGCCAGCAGCCCTGTAGAGACAGGGAGAACCGGGGAGCTGTTTTTT
CDR3 protein: CASSPVETGRTGELFF
D gene: TRBD1
clone size: .
V gene: TRBV14
J gene: TRBJ2-2

CDR3 DNA: TGCGCCAGCAGCCAAGCCCTAGCGGGGCCGAACACCGGGGAGCTGTTTTTT
CDR3 protein: CASSQALAGPNTGELFF
D gene: TRBD2
clone size: once
V gene: TRBV4-1
J gene: TRBJ2-2

CDR3 DNA: TGTGCCAGGAGGACAGGGGCTAAAGAGGACATTCAGTACTTC
CDR3 protein: CARRTGAKEDIQYF
D gene: TRBD1
clone size: .
V gene: TRBV2
J gene: TRBJ2-4

CDR3 DNA: TGCGCCAGCAGCCAAGGCTGGACACCTAAAGCTTTCTTT
CDR3 protein: CASSQGWTPKAFF
D gene: .
clone size: few
V gene: TRBV4-1
J gene: TRBJ1-1

CDR3 DNA: TGTGCCAGCAGTTTCATCAGGGGGGCAGGTCAGCCCCAGCATTTT
CDR3 protein: CASSFIRGAGQPQHF
D gene: TRBD1
clone size: .
V gene: TRBV28
J gene: TRBJ1-5

CDR3 DNA: TGCAGCGTTGGATACAGGGTGATCGAGCAGTACTTC
CDR3 protein: CSVGYRVIEQYF
D gene: .
clone size: .
V gene: TRBV29-1
J gene: TRBJ2-7

CDR3 DNA: TGTGCCACCGCGGCGGGCGGGGCCAACGTCCTGACTTTC
CDR3 protein: CATAAGGANVLTF
D gene: .
clone size: few
V gene: TRBV12-3/TRBV12-4
J gene: TRBJ2-6

CDR3 DNA: TGTGCCAGCTGGAAGAACGCCTACGAGCAGTACTTC
CDR3 protein: CASWKNAYEQYF
D gene: .
clone size: .
V gene: TRBV27
J gene: TRBJ2-7